Each of the 4 T cell receptor beta chains below was sequenced from the same sample in a study of blood T cell repertoires in COVID-19. Generated by immunoSEQ multiplex PCR, the TCRdb table keeps only in-frame clones and is missing some. This repertoire shows almost 200,000 clones, about four fifths found once; its top ten account for 5.5% to 7%. Sequencing input: peripheral blood. Receptors originate from a woman in her thirties or forties with COVID-19, enrolled during active disease.

The chain recombines TRBV7-9 with TRBJ2-5, with a weak D call TRBD1 (5 bases). The CDR3 extends over 17 amino acids. V dropped 3 bases and J dropped 1 base, with 18 bases sitting between them. Germline CDR1 SEHNR, CDR2 FQNEAQ (reference sequence). CDR3 coding DNA: TGTGCCAGCAGCTTTTCATGGGAAAGGGGCCTCCAAGAGACCCAGTACTTC. This gives the protein CASSFSWERGLQETQYF.

The genes are TRBV4-2 and TRBJ2-4; 11 nucleotides line up with TRBD1. Germline V gene lookup returns CDR1 LGHNA and CDR2 YNFKEQ. This CDR3 spans 16 amino acids. V trimming: 2 bases; J trimming: 8 bases; junction bases outside the gene matches: 8. The CDR3 sequence: CASSQLGTGGIHIQYF. The CDR3 DNA reads TGTGCCAGCAGCCAACTTGGGACAGGGGGAATACACATTCAGTACTTC.

The rearrangement joins TRBV18 to TRBJ2-2, with D uncertain. Trimming took off 3 bases at V and 5 bases at J, with 4 bases between the two ends. CDR1 and CDR2 from the germline V gene are KGHSH and LQKENI. The CDR3 has 12 amino acids. The CDR3 spells CASSPATGELFF. CDR3 bases: TGTGCCAGCTCACCGGCTACCGGGGAGCTGTTTTTT.

The genes are TRBV25-1 and TRBJ1-1; 7 bases are a match to TRBD1. CDR3 length: 17 amino acids. J gave up 2 bases and V 3 bases, and 12 bases lay outside the gene matches. Germline V gene lookup returns CDR1 MGHDK and CDR2 SYGVNS. The CDR3 protein is CASSELSGTELNTEAFF. CDR3 nucleotide sequence: TGTGCCAGCAGTGAGTTATCCGGGACAGAGCTTAACACTGAAGCTTTCTTT.